This T cell receptor (beta chain) originates from a study of blood T cell repertoires in COVID-19. Study in general: COVID-19 samples, acute and convalescent, were from the United States, Italy and Spain. T cells, B-cell-depleted T cells, or PBMCs supplied cDNA or gDNA.

CDR3 size: 14 residues. V shed 4 bases and J 8 bases; nucleotides not matched to a gene: 9. The germline gives CDR1 SGHNT, CDR2 YYREEE (reference sequence). In the original processing: Counts of nucleated cells, estimated from reference gene primer amplification, were obtained. Produced via immunoSEQ multiplex PCR; TCRdb's table is partial and in-frame only. The V and J calls and the clone size are those of that table, but D and trimming were determined from the DNA. The sample contains hundreds of thousands of clones, 70% to 85% of which appear only once. The material sequenced was peripheral blood. The chain joins TRBV5-4 to TRBJ2-1; 7 bases fit TRBD2. This receptor was taken from a woman aged 40 to 49 with active or convalescent COVID-19. The CDR3 DNA reads TGTGCCAGCAGCCGAAGCGGGGCCTGGGATGAGCAGTTCTTC. Encoded protein: CASSRSGAWDEQFF.